The 13 T cell receptor beta chains presented below share a single source sample, sequenced in a study of CD8+ T cells in alopecia areata. Sequencing used cDNA as its template, made by extracting RNA and reverse transcribing it. This table comes from immunoSEQ multiplex PCR, and its TCRdb copy is limited to in-frame clones, with some not included. The repertoire holds 150,000 to 200,000 clones, with roughly 50% as singletons. The treatment denotes: oral pan-JAK inhibitor, 5-10 mg twice daily. Sequencing was performed on CD8+ T cells sorted from blood, taken at week 24, from a patient treated with tofacitinib. Every receptor here comes from a human donor with alopecia areata.

The chain combines TRBV6-5 with TRBJ1-1, with D uncertain. V was cut by 0 bases and J by 5 bases, with 13 bases left in between. From germline, CDR1 is MNHEY and CDR2 SVGAGI. The CDR3 has 15 amino acids. The CDR3 DNA reads as TGTGCCAGCAGTTACTCGAACACTCTGGGTACTGAAGCTTTCTTT. This gives the protein CASSYSNTLGTEAFF.

Turning to this clone: One junction end disagrees with the germline gene, perhaps due to a read error. The chain couples TRBV15 to TRBJ2-7; 9 nucleotides match TRBD1. The CDR3 is 14 amino acids. The germline gives CDR1 LNHNV, CDR2 YYDKDF (reference sequence). The CDR3 loop is CATSRGGFRDREDF. DNA of the CDR3: TGTGCCACCAGCAGAGGAGGGTTCCGGGACAGGGAAGACTTC.

This clone showed up just a few times. The chain has TRBV27 and TRBJ1-2; D perhaps matches TRBD1 (6 bases). This CDR3 has 15 residues. Germline CDR1 reads MNHEY; CDR2 reads SMNVEV (reference sequence). V gave up 2 bases and J gave up 4 bases, with 14 bases separating them. In DNA, the CDR3 is TGTGCCAGCAGTTTAACAGGGCTTGGCTTCTATGGCTACACCTTC. Protein sequence: CASSLTGLGFYGYTF.

The V call is TRBV2, the J call TRBJ1-5, with D perhaps TRBD1 (6 bases). CDR3 length equals 14 residues. CDR1 is SNHLY and CDR2 is FYNNEI in the germline V gene. Trimming stripped 8 bases from V and 0 bases from J, with 11 bases between. The CDR3, as DNA: TGTGCCAGCCGTGGGGGCTATAGCAATCAGCCCCAGCATTTT. This sequence encodes CASRGGYSNQPQHF. The full variable domain, with the rest looked up from reference TRBV2 and TRBJ1-5, is EPEVTQTPSHQVTQMGQEVILRCVPISNHLYFYWYRQILGQKVEFLVSFYNNEISEKSEIFDDQFSVERPDGSNFTLKIRSTKLEDSAMYFCASRGGYSNQPQHFGDGTRLSIL.

The table lists this clone with a few counts. The rearrangement joins TRBV30 to TRBJ1-1; D remains ambiguous. This CDR3 is built from 11 residues. Trimming took off 7 bases at V and 1 base at J, with 7 bases between the two ends. CDR1 GTSNPN and CDR2 SVGIG come from the germline V gene (reference sequence). The CDR3 nucleotides are TGTGCCTTAGGTCGGAACACTGAAGCTTTCTTT. It specifies CALGRNTEAFF. Full variable domain (remainder filled in from reference TRBV30 and TRBJ1-1): SQTIHQWPATLVQPVGSPLSLECTVEGTSNPNLYWYRQAAGRGLQLLFYSVGIGQISSEVPQNLSASRPQDRQFILSSKKLLLSDSGFYLCALGRNTEAFFGQGTRLTVV.

The chain links TRBV2 to TRBJ1-5; tentatively, D is TRBD1 (6 bases). This CDR3 is 14 amino acids long. Deletions cut 3 bases from V and 5 bases from J, with 11 bases between. From germline, CDR1 is SNHLY and CDR2 FYNNEI. The CDR3 sequence: CASSDPGHYQPQHF. CDR3 nucleotides: TGTGCCAGCAGTGATCCGGGACATTATCAGCCCCAGCATTTT. Combining the CDR3 with reference TRBV2 and TRBJ1-5 gives the whole variable domain EPEVTQTPSHQVTQMGQEVILRCVPISNHLYFYWYRQILGQKVEFLVSFYNNEISEKSEIFDDQFSVERPDGSNFTLKIRSTKLEDSAMYFCASSDPGHYQPQHFGDGTRLSIL.

This chain uses TRBV27 with TRBJ1-5; the D gene is possibly TRBD1 (5 bases). Trimming stripped 0 bases from V and 4 bases from J, with 10 bases between. Germline V gene data show CDR1 as MNHEY and CDR2 as SMNVEV (reference sequence). The CDR3 is 15 amino acids. The CDR3 here is CASSLSTGGNQPQHF. The CDR3 DNA reads TGTGCCAGCAGTTTATCTACAGGAGGAAATCAGCCCCAGCATTTT.

Concerning this clone itself: A junction boundary mismatches the germline segment, possibly from a read error. This CDR3 is CASSQSPRLAGGQETQYF. CDR3 nucleotides: TGTGCTAGCAGCCAATCCCCCAGACTAGCGGGAGGACAAGAGACCCAGTACTTC. The chain has TRBV7-7 and TRBJ2-5; the match to TRBD2 covers 13 bases. Germline CDR1 is SSHAT and CDR2 is FNYEAQ (reference sequence). This CDR3 comprises 18 residues. The variable domain in full, completed from reference TRBV7-7 and TRBJ2-5, reads GAGVSQSPRYKVTKRGQDVTLRCDPISSHATLYWYQQALGQGPEFLTYFNYEAQPDKSGLPSDRFSAERPEGSISTLTIQRTEQRDSAMYRCASSQSPRLAGGQETQYFGPGTRLLVL.

The chain uses TRBV11-2 and TRBJ2-3; perhaps TRBD1 as D (5 bases). V was trimmed by 6 bases and J by 4 bases, leaving 29 bases between them. This CDR3 is built from 19 residues. Per germline, CDR1 SGHAT and CDR2 FQNNGV. CDR3 in amino acids: CASRGWGESVFAAADTQYF. The DNA of the CDR3 is TGTGCCAGCAGGGGGTGGGGCGAGTCCGTTTTTGCGGCGGCAGATACGCAGTATTTT.

V gene TRBV27 combines with J gene TRBJ1-2, with 7 bases that match TRBD1. V was clipped by 6 bases and J by 8 bases; unmatched bases: 9. The germline V gene encodes CDR1 MNHEY and CDR2 SMNVEV (reference sequence). CDR3 length equals 13 residues. Here the CDR3 reads CASRGQAFGGYTF. In nucleotides, the CDR3 is TGTGCCAGCAGAGGACAGGCCTTTGGGGGCTACACCTTC.

The V call is TRBV2, the J call TRBJ1-5, with D unclear. There are 14 residues in the CDR3. Germline CDR1 is SNHLY and CDR2 is FYNNEI. V shed 7 bases and J shed 0 bases, with 10 bases lying between them. As DNA, the CDR3 is TGTGCCAGCAAAGAGGGATATAGCAATCAGCCCCAGCATTTT. Its protein product is CASKEGYSNQPQHF.

The chain employs TRBV4-1 and TRBJ2-7; 11 bases line up with TRBD2. The germline V gene has CDR1 MGHRA and CDR2 YSYEKL. This CDR3 has 17 residues. Trimming cost V 1 base and J 2 bases; bases outside gene matches: 7. CDR3 sequence (DNA): TGCGCCAGCAGCCAAGCCTCACTAGCGGGGGATCCCTACGAGCAGTACTTC. Its translation is CASSQASLAGDPYEQYF.

CDR3 sequence: CASSPPLKSGIQETQYF. The CDR3 nucleotides are TGTGCCAGCTCACCACCGCTCAAGTCGGGTATCCAAGAGACCCAGTACTTC. V gene TRBV18 combines with J gene TRBJ2-5; D unclear. V was trimmed by 0 bases and J by 1 base, leaving 15 bases between them. Germline CDR1 reads KGHSH; CDR2 reads LQKENI. This CDR3 is built from 17 residues.